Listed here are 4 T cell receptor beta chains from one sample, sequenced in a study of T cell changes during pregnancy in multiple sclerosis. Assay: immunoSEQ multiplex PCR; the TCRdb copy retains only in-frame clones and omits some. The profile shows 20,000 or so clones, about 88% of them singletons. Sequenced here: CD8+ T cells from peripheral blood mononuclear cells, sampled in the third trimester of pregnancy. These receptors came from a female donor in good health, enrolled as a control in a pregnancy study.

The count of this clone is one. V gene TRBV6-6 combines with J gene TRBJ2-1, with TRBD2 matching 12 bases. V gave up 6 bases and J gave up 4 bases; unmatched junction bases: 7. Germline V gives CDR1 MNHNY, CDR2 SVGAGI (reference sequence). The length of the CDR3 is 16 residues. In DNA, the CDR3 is TGTGCCAGCAGCCCACCTAGCGGGAGGGCTTACAATGAGCAGTTCTTC. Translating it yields CASSPPSGRAYNEQFF.

The CDR3 nucleotides are TGCGCCAGCAGCTTGGAGTCCTGGCGGGCGGACCCAGATACGCAGTATTTT. Encoded protein: CASSLESWRADPDTQYF. The rearrangement joins TRBV5-1 to TRBJ2-3, with D maybe TRBD2 (5 bases). Per germline, CDR1 SGHRS and CDR2 YFSETQ. The CDR3 extends over 17 amino acids. V was pared by 0 bases and J by 4 bases, with 18 bases between.

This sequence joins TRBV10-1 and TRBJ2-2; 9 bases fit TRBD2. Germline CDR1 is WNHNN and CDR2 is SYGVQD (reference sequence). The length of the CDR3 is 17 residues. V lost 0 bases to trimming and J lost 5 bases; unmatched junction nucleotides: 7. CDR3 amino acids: CASSESEWGLATGELFF. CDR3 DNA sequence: TGCGCCAGCAGTGAGTCGGAGTGGGGACTAGCTACCGGGGAGCTGTTTTTT.

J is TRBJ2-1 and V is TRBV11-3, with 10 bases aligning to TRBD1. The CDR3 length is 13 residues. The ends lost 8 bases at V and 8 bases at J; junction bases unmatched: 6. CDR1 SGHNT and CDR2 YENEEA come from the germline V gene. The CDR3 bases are TGTGCCAGCCGGAGGGACAGGGGCGATGAGCAGTTCTTC. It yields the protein CASRRDRGDEQFF.